This T cell receptor beta chain was sequenced for a study of blood T cell repertoires in COVID-19. In the study overall: The origin of the acute and convalescent COVID-19 samples was the United States, Italy and Spain. PBMCs, B-cell-depleted T cells, or T cells were the source of the cDNA or gDNA that made up the material.

The protocol was immunoSEQ multiplex PCR, while the TCRdb copy is restricted to in-frame clones and leaves out a portion. The sample carries 62,000 or so clones, 80% to 90% recorded once. This CDR3 is 13 amino acids long. Trimming pared 5 bases from V and 5 bases from J, leaving 10 bases between. The clonotype comes from a man aged 50-59 years with active COVID-19. V is TRBV12-3 or TRBV12-4 and J is TRBJ1-5, with D possibly being TRBD1 (6 bases). Sequences were obtained from peripheral blood. Here the CDR3 DNA reads TGTGCCAGCAGTCCACAGGGATATCAGCCCCAGCATTTT. Its translation: CASSPQGYQPQHF.